This T cell receptor beta chain is from a study of blood T cells in healthy people across ages. Sample-barcoded 5' priming and a J-beta primer mix drove a second PCR of roughly 6 to 12 cycles. TCRdb ran MiXCR on the 5' RACE reads and lists one entry per CDR3 protein. The sample contains over a million distinct CDR3 sequences, about 23% of which appear only once. Findings and caveats of the study: Not knowing donor CMV status may have confounded expanded clonotype changes.

The germline gives CDR1 MDHEN, CDR2 SYDVKM. Trimming pared 3 bases from V and 3 bases from J, leaving 15 bases between. The CDR3 is 15 amino acids. About this clonotype itself: Its cognate antigen is unknown.

The sample was also reused in another study, on T cells of mothers and their children. In that study: Every mother produced more than 9.5 million TCR beta CDR3 reads, whereas every child provided about 3 million. Normalized overlap was always slightly, never significantly, higher in related than unrelated mother-child pairs.

The receptor's source is a girl aged 2 to 10 in good health. The J gene is TRBJ2-7, the V gene TRBV28, with D tentatively TRBD1 (7 bases). The source material was blood. The CDR3 region is CASSFWRDSLYEQYF. The DNA of the CDR3 is TGTGCCAGCAGTTTTTGGAGGGACAGTCTCTACGAGCAGTACTTC.